This T cell receptor (beta chain) stems from a study of the immune and genomic landscape of osteosarcoma (dated by TCRdb to 2020 to 2022). For context, the study as a whole: The overall cohort included some 48 pediatric and adult patients with high-grade osteosarcoma, and the median age at diagnosis was 27 years (range roughly 5-90). The cohort was enriched for poor-risk disease, as unfavorable pathologic response to standard therapy was shown in approximately 76% of the cohort and approximately 69% of the cohort were deceased. TCR sequencing results were integrated with transcriptome, protein array and immunostaining data to characterize the osteosarcoma immunogenomic landscape. The goal of the study was to explain why immune checkpoint inhibitors show limited clinical activity in osteosarcoma. A couple of samples from the same tumor site were contributed by each of three patients. The study profiled osteosarcoma specimens with whole genome, RNA and T-cell receptor sequencing plus immunohistochemistry and reverse phase protein arrays to define immunogenic potential. In the overall cohort, 60% of patients were male, and localized disease at diagnosis was presented by about 80% of patients. Points the paper makes about the study in general: Higher TCR productive clonality was observed in the immune-hot C3 cluster than in the cold C1 cluster, although TCR productive clonality remained low overall. Matched blood was collected from only a couple of patients, alongside the frozen tumor specimens. Clonality benchmarks were derived from external normal skin and healthy peripheral blood data rather than from matched normal tissue. In five cases, a single hyperexpanded clone dominated the repertoire, and each of these five cases had fewer than 100 T-cell clonotypes. No statistical method determined sample size because osteosarcoma is rare and all possible samples were collected. Productive TCR clonality was found to be low overall, with an average of 0.09 and a maximum of 0.3, which suggested limited T-cell clonal expansion.

From a lookup of the germline V gene, CDR1 and CDR2 are LGHNT and FRNRAP. The CDR3 runs 22 residues from the cysteine to the phenylalanine. CDR3 DNA is the only sequence kept; it has 66 bases, read in frame from the first base. V has 6 bases trimmed and J has 0 bases trimmed; junction bases matching no gene number 27. Specimens were post-treatment primary, local recurrence and metastasis tumors from poor-prognosis patients. The ImmunoSEQ Assay (Adaptive Biotechnologies) was used to immunosequence the CDR3 regions of the TCR beta chain. The original pipeline was this. The ImmunoSEQ Analyzer platform was used to export TCRB rearrangements, read counts, read proportions and gene usage. T-cell clonality was calculated from productive rearrangements as 1 minus Pielou's evenness. In the clonal space homeostasis analysis, clonotypes were grouped as rare, small, medium, large or hyperexpanded (0.01 to 1 of the repertoire). TCR productive clonality was compared across immune clusters C1, C2 and C3 using the Wilcoxon rank sum test. Drawn from immuneACCESS, this table holds only the in-frame rearrangements with V and J called that TCRdb kept. Clones are partly lost; checked studies trace under half to an unresolved V gene and leave the rest unexplained. V, J and clone size are those of that table, while D and trimming were read from the DNA. Across this sample there are approximately 2,700 clones, with 55% to 85% seen only once. The ten largest make up around 14% of the sample.

Notes on this clone: Its antigen target is currently unknown. Base qualities were left out, and no much larger clone turns up one base away.

This receptor was identified in a man aged 18 to 29 with osteosarcoma. The age is the age at diagnosis. The specimen was tumor tissue from a local recurrence in the femur. Sample cell subset or site, as interpreted from the label and publication: locally recurrent osteosarcoma tumor. The V and J segments used are TRBV12-5 and TRBJ1-1, with 8 bases in between that match TRBD1. The sequence in DNA is TGTGCTAGTGGCTTTGCCCCCTCTTCACTGCGGACAGGGAGAATAGTGAACACTGAAGCTTTCTTT. Translated, this gives CASGFAPSSLRTGRIVNTEAFF.